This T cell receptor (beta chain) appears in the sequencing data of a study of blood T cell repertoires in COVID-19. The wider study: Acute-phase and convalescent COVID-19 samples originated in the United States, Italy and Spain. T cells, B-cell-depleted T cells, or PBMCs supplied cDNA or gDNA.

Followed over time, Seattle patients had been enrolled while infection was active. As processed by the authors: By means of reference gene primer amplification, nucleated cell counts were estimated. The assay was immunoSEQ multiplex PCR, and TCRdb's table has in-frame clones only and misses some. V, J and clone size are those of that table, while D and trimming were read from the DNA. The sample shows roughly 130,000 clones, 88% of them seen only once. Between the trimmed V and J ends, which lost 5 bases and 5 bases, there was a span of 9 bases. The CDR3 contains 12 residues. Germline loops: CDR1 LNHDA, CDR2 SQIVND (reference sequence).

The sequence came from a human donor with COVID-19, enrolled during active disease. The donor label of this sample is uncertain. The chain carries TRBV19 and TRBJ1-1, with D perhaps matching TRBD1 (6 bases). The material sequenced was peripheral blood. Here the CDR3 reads CASSLRGTEAFF. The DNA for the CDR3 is TGTGCCAGTAGTCTCAGGGGAACTGAAGCTTTCTTT.